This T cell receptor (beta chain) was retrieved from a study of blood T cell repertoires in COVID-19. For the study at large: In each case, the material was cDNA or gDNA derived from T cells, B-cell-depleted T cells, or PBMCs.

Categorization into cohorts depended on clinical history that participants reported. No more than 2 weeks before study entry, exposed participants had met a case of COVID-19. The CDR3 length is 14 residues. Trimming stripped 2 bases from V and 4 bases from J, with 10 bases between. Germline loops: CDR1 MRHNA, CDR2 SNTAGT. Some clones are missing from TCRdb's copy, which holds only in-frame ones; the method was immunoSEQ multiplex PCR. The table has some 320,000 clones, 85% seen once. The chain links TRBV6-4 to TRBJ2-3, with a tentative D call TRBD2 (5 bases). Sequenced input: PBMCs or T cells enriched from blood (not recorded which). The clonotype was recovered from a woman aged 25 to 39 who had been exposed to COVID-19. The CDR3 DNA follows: TGTGCCAGCAGTGACGAGGGTGTTGCAGATACGCAGTATTTT. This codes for CASSDEGVADTQYF.